The 5 T cell receptor beta chains presented below share a single source sample, sequenced in a study of T cells after yellow fever vaccination. MiXCR, applied by TCRdb to the 5' RACE reads, yields one record per CDR3 protein. The sample holds around 310,000 distinct CDR3 sequences, around 4% seen once. Sample: PBMCs, taken on the day of the yellow fever booster vaccination. All receptors come from a man younger than 30 who received the YFV17D yellow fever vaccine.

This clonotype was recorded many times. This chain links TRBV9 with TRBJ1-6; D gene uncertain. Deletions cut 0 bases from V and 6 bases from J, with 7 bases between. This CDR3 is built from 14 residues. CDR1 and CDR2 from the germline V gene are SGDLS and YYNGEE. The CDR3: CASSVGLFNSPLHF. The CDR3 DNA sequence: TGTGCCAGCAGCGTAGGGCTTTTTAATTCACCCCTCCACTTT.

The genes are TRBV6-6 and TRBJ2-3; 10 bases are a match to TRBD2. This CDR3 contains 15 residues. V was pared by 6 bases and J by 5 bases, with 8 bases of the junction left unmatched. CDR1 is MNHNY and CDR2 is SVGAGI in the germline V gene (reference sequence). This CDR3 reads CASSPAGGGGDTQYF. The CDR3, as DNA: TGTGCCAGCAGCCCAGCGGGGGGGGGAGGAGATACGCAGTATTTT.

This clonotype appeared a few times. The chain is built from TRBV7-2 and TRBJ1-5; no firm D call. The germline V gene encodes CDR1 SGHTA and CDR2 FQGNSA. The V and J ends lost 1 base and 2 bases respectively, with 6 bases between them. The CDR3 spans 14 residues. The CDR3 reads CASSLGWGNQPQHF. The CDR3 DNA reads TGTGCCAGCAGCTTAGGTTGGGGCAATCAGCCCCAGCATTTT.

In this sample, this clonotype turned up a few times. The chain is built from TRBV15 and TRBJ1-6; D is uncertain. The CDR3 consists of 15 residues. CDR1 is LNHNV and CDR2 is YYDKDF in the germline V gene (reference sequence). V was shortened by 1 base and J by 7 bases, with 11 bases between the two germline ends. In nucleotides, the CDR3 is TGTGCCACCAGCAGAGTAAGGGTAGGGAATTCACCCCTCCACTTT. Translation gives CATSRVRVGNSPLHF.

This clonotype was detected many times. The genes are TRBV6-5 and TRBJ2-3; D remains ambiguous. The germline CDR1 and CDR2 sequences are MNHEY and SVGAGI. CDR3 size: 13 residues. V shed 7 bases and J shed 1 base, with 9 bases lying between them. Written as DNA, the CDR3 is TGTGCCAGCATTGCTACAGGCACAGATACGCAGTATTTT. Translated: CASIATGTDTQYF.